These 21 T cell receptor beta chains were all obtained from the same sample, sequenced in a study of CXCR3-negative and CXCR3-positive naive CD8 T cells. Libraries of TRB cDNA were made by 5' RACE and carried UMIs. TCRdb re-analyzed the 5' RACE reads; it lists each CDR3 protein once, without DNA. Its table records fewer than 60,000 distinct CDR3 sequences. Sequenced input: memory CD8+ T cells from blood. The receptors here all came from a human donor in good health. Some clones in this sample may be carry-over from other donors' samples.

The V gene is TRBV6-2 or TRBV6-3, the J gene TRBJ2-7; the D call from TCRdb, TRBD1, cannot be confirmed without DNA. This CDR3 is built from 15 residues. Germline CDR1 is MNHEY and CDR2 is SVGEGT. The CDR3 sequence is CASSYSHRVTYEQYF.

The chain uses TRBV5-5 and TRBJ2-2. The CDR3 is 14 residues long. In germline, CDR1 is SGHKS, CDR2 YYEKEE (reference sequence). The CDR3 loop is CASSLGRNTGELFF.

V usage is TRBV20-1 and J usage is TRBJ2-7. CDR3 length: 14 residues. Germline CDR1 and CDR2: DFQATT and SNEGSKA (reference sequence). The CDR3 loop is CSARDLLGSYEQYF.

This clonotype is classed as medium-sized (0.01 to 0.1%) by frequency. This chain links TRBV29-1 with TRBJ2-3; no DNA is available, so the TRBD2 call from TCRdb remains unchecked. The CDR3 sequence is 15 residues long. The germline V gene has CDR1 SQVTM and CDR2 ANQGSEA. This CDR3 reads CSVEVLAANTDTQYF.

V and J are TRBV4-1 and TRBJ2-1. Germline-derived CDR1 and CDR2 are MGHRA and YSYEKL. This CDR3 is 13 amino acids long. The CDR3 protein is CASSQDAVDEQFF.

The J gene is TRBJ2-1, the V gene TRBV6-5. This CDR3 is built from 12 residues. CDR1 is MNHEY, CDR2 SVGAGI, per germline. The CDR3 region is CATGELYNEQFF.

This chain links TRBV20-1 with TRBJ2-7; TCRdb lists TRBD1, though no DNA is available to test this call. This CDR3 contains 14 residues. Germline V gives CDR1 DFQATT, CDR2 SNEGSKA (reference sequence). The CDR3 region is CSARPKDRVYEQYF.

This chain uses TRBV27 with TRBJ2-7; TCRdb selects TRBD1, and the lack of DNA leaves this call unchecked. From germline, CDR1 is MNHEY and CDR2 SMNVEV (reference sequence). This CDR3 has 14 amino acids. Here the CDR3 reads CASSSGTGFHEQYF.

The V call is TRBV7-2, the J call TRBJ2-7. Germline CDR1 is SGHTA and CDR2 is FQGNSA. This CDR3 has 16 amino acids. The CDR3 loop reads CASSLAIGPLMYEQYF.

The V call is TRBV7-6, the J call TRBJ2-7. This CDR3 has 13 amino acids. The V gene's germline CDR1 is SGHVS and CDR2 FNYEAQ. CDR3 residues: CASSLPGPYEQYF. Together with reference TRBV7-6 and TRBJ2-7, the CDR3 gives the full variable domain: GAGVSQSPRYKVTKRGQDVALRCDPISGHVSLYWYRQALGQGPEFLTYFNYEAQQDKSGLPNDRFSAERPEGSISTLTIQRTEQRDSAMYRCASSLPGPYEQYFGPGTRLTVT.

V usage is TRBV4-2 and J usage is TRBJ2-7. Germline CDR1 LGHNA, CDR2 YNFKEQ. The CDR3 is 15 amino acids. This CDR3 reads CASSQDLAIPHGQYF.

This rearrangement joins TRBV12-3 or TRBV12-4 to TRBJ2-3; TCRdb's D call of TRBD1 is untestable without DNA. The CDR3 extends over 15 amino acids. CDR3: CASSFPQGHTDTQYF.

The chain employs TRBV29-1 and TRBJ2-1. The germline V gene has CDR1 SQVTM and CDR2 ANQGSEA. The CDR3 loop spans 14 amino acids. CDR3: CSVEQGSAYNEQFF.

CDR3 loop: CASIARWQPNTEAFF. The V gene is TRBV19, the J gene TRBJ1-1. The germline CDR1 and CDR2 sequences are LNHDA and SQIVND (reference sequence). The CDR3 sequence is 15 residues long. Looking up the rest from reference TRBV19 and TRBJ1-1 gives the full variable domain: DGGITQSPKYLFRKEGQNVTLSCEQNLNHDAMYWYRQDPGQGLRLIYYSQIVNDFQKGDIAEGYSVSREKKESFPLTVTSAQKNPTAFYLCASIARWQPNTEAFFGQGTRLTVV.

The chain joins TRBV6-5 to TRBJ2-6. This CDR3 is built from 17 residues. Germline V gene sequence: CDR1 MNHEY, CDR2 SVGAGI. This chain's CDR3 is CASSPTDGNSGANVLTF.

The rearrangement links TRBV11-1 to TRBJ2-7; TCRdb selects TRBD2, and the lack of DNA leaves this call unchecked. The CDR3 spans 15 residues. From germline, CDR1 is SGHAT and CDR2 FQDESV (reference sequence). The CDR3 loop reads CASSLMGGGAYEQYF.

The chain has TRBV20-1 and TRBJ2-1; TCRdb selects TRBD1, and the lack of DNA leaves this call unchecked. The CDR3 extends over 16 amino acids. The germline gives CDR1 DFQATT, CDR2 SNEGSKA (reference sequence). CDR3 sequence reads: CSARALGGTSYNEQFF.

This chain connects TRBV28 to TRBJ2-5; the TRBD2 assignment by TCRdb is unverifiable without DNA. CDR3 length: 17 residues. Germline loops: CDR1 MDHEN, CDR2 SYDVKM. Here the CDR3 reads CASSHPSSGSLGETQYF.

CDR3 amino acids: CASSQDGGTSGSDEQFF. The chain has TRBV4-2 and TRBJ2-1; TCRdb proposes TRBD2, but this gene call is untestable without DNA. Germline lookup yields CDR1 LGHNA and CDR2 YNFKEQ. The CDR3 length is 17 residues.

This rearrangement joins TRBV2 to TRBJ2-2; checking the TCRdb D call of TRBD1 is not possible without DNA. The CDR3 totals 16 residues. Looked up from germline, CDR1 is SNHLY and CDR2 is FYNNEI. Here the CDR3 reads CASSEATQAFAGELFF.

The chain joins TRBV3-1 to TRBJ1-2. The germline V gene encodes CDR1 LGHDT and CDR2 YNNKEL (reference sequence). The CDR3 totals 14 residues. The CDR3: CASSQVGDNYGYTF.